This T cell receptor (beta chain) was profiled in a study of T cell repertoires in cytomegalovirus infection. V shed 3 bases and J shed 3 bases, with 14 bases lying between them. The CDR3 contains 15 residues. In germline, CDR1 is SGHAT, CDR2 FQNNGV. TCRdb passed the reads through MiXCR, listing each CDR3 protein once. Of 40,000 to 60,000 distinct CDR3 sequences listed, 20% to 25% were seen once; the top ten hold around nine tenths. Relative to its sample, this clonotype is medium-sized. Its antigen is currently unknown. The TCR was taken from a human donor in good health (CMV status not recorded). Some clones in this sample may be carry-over from other donors' samples. The sample here was CD8+ T cells from cultured PBMCs, taken from culture after CMV antigen stimulation. The rearrangement uses TRBV11-2 and TRBJ2-5; D may be TRBD1 or TRBD2 (6 bases each). The CDR3 nucleotides are TGTGCCAGCAGCTTGGGACACCCGGGGGAAGAGACCCAGTACTTC. It codes for CASSLGHPGEETQYF.